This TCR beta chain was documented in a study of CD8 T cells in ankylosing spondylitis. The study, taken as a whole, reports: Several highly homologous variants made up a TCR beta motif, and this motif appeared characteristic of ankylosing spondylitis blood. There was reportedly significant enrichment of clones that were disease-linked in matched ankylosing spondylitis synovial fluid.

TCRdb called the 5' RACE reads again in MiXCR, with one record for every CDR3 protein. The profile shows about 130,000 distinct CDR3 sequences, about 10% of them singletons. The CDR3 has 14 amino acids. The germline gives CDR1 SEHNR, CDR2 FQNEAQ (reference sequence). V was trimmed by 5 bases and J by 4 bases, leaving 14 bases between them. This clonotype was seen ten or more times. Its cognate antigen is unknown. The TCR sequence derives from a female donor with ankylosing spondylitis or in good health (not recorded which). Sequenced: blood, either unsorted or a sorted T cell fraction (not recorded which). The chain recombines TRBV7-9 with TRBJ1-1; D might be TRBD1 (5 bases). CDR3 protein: CASSNGGEGTEAFF. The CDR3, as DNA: TGTGCCAGCAGCAATGGAGGGGAGGGCACTGAAGCTTTCTTT.